The rows below give T cell receptor beta chains drawn from one sample of a study of shared clonotypes between healthy human individuals. Generated by immunoSEQ multiplex PCR, the TCRdb table keeps only in-frame clones and is missing some. This sample has some 1.4 million clones, with 96% found just once. Sequenced: naive CD4+ T cells sorted from blood. Receptor source: a man aged 25 to 45 in good health. Each CDR3 is given with its conserved first and last residue. A D gene is named only where the DNA matches it firmly. Rows give clone size only sometimes, using once, few, many, or a class for an expanded clone.

CDR3,DNA,D,size,J,V
CASSLGQGNTGELFF,TGTGCCAGCAGCTTAGGCCAGGGGAACACCGGGGAGCTGTTTTTT,.,.,TRBJ2-2,TRBV11-3
CASSLGRPTGTQYF,TGTGCCAGCAGTTTGGGCCGTCCCACCGGGACCCAGTACTTC,.,.,TRBJ2-5,TRBV28
CASSVRQGSYGYTF,TGTGCCAGCTCGGTACGACAGGGATCATATGGCTACACCTTC,TRBD1,.,TRBJ1-2,TRBV18
CASSWNVPETEAFF,TGTGCCAGCAGCTGGAATGTCCCGGAGACTGAAGCTTTCTTT,.,.,TRBJ1-1,TRBV5-5
CASSPPTGDRIF,TGTGCCAGCAGTCCGCCGACAGGGGACCGTATCTTT,TRBD1,.,TRBJ1-1,TRBV27
CASGRNQGIEQYF,TGTGCCAGCGGTCGAAACCAGGGTATAGAGCAGTACTTC,.,.,TRBJ2-7,TRBV2
CASSFVGSNYEQYF,TGTGCCAGCAGTTTTGTGGGGAGCAACTACGAGCAGTACTTC,.,.,TRBJ2-7,TRBV28
CASSAGTSGIGITYEQYF,TGTGCCAGCTCCGCCGGGACTAGCGGGATCGGAATAACTTACGAGCAGTACTTC,TRBD2,.,TRBJ2-7,TRBV7-4
CASSSTGSYYNEQFF,TGTGCCAGCAGCAGTACAGGGTCCTACTACAATGAGCAGTTCTTC,.,.,TRBJ2-1,TRBV28
CASSETASYEQYF,TGCGCCAGCAGTGAAACAGCCTCCTACGAGCAGTACTTC,.,.,TRBJ2-7,TRBV10-1
CASSSVKSHNEQFF,TGTGCCAGCAGTAGCGTCAAAAGTCACAATGAGCAGTTCTTC,.,.,TRBJ2-1,TRBV11-3
CASSARTGFTDTQYF,TGTGCCAGCAGTGCACGGACAGGGTTCACAGATACGCAGTATTTT,TRBD1,.,TRBJ2-3,TRBV6-1
CASSRASGSYEQYF,TGTGCCAGCAGCCGGGCTAGCGGGAGTTACGAGCAGTACTTC,TRBD2,.,TRBJ2-7,TRBV6-5
CASGLGIRYGYTF,TGTGCCAGCGGTCTTGGGATTCGGTATGGCTACACCTTC,.,.,TRBJ1-2,TRBV11-2
CASSQDVIAETYNEQFF,TGTGCCAGCAGCCAAGATGTGATAGCGGAGACCTACAATGAGCAGTTCTTC,.,.,TRBJ2-1,TRBV14
CASSLWGTREDTGELFF,TGTGCCAGCAGTTTATGGGGGACTAGGGAGGACACCGGGGAGCTGTTTTTT,TRBD2,.,TRBJ2-2,TRBV27
CASSHIDTGELFF,TGTGCCAGTTCCCACATTGATACCGGGGAGCTGTTTTTT,.,.,TRBJ2-2,TRBV19
CASSYTSGRAYEQYF,TGTGCCAGCAGCTATACTAGCGGGAGGGCCTACGAGCAGTACTTC,TRBD2,.,TRBJ2-7,TRBV5-6
CASSLGRVGADTQYF,TGCGCCAGCAGCTTGGGACGGGTTGGCGCAGATACGCAGTATTTT,.,.,TRBJ2-3,TRBV5-1
CASGSSGSLNEQFF,TGTGCCTCAGGCTCCAGCGGGAGTTTGAATGAGCAGTTCTTC,TRBD2,.,TRBJ2-1,TRBV10-3
CASSLEGTRSYNEQFF,TGCGCCAGCAGCTTGGAGGGGACTAGATCATACAATGAGCAGTTCTTC,TRBD2,.,TRBJ2-1,TRBV5-1
CASSLGTSGIYNEQFF,TGTGCCAGCAGCCTGGGGACTAGCGGGATTTATAATGAGCAGTTCTTC,TRBD2,.,TRBJ2-1,TRBV5-6
CASSVAGGSEQYF,TGTGCCAGCAGCGTAGCGGGAGGGAGCGAGCAGTACTTC,TRBD2,.,TRBJ2-7,TRBV6-1
CASSLEAEYNEQFF,TGTGCCAGCAGCCTCGAGGCCGAGTACAATGAGCAGTTCTTC,.,.,TRBJ2-1,TRBV9
CASSGTSGPLGTDTQYF,TGTGCCAGTAGTGGGACTAGCGGCCCCCTGGGGACAGATACGCAGTATTTT,TRBD2,.,TRBJ2-3,TRBV19
CSVSLIGGENEKLFF,TGCAGCGTCTCTCTAATCGGGGGCGAAAATGAAAAACTGTTTTTT,.,.,TRBJ1-4,TRBV29-1
CASSLILDEQYF,TGTGCCAGCAGCTTAATTCTCGACGAGCAGTACTTC,.,.,TRBJ2-7,TRBV7-8
CASSLGVGKHYEQYF,TGTGCCAGCAGCTTAGGGGTGGGAAAACATTACGAGCAGTACTTC,.,.,TRBJ2-7,TRBV7-2
CASSEGTRSEQYF,TGCGCCAGCAGTGAGGGGACTAGGTCCGAGCAGTACTTC,TRBD2,.,TRBJ2-7,TRBV10-1
CASSPDRATNEKLFF,TGTGCCAGCTCACCAGACAGAGCAACTAATGAAAAACTGTTTTTT,.,once,TRBJ1-4,TRBV18
CASSWTSGRGDEQYF,TGTGCCAGCAGCTGGACTAGCGGGAGGGGCGACGAGCAGTACTTC,TRBD2,.,TRBJ2-7,TRBV9
CSVVKGSTGELFF,TGCAGCGTTGTTAAGGGGTCCACCGGGGAGCTGTTTTTT,.,once,TRBJ2-2,TRBV29-1
CASSETRTQETQYF,TGTGCCAGCAGTGAAACGAGAACTCAAGAGACCCAGTACTTC,.,.,TRBJ2-5,TRBV2
CSVGLWGRGQETQYF,TGCAGCGTGGGACTATGGGGTAGGGGCCAAGAGACCCAGTACTTC,TRBD2,.,TRBJ2-5,TRBV29-1
CASSVGGSGANVLTF,TGTGCCAGCAGCGTAGGTGGATCTGGGGCCAACGTCCTGACTTTC,.,.,TRBJ2-6,TRBV9
CASSTGLASTDTQYF,TGTGCCAGCAGCACAGGACTAGCCAGCACAGATACGCAGTATTTT,TRBD2,.,TRBJ2-3,TRBV11-2
CASSRTGTSGSYNEQFF,TGTGCCAGCAGCAGAACCGGGACTAGCGGCTCCTACAATGAGCAGTTCTTC,TRBD2,.,TRBJ2-1,TRBV11-2
CSVKEEYEQYF,TGCAGCGTCAAAGAGGAGTACGAGCAGTACTTC,.,once,TRBJ2-7,TRBV20-1